This paragraph reports one TCR beta chain. Sequencing was performed with immunoSEQ multiplex PCR; in TCRdb, only in-frame clones are kept and a portion is missing. The sample records some 65,000 clones, around 83% being singletons. This entry belongs to a study of identifying expanded T cells in peripheral blood. CDR1 is SNHLY and CDR2 is FYNNEI in the germline V gene. With 5 bases clipped from V and 7 bases from J, the junction kept 9 bases outside the gene matches. The CDR3 is made up of 15 amino acids. The source is a person aged 18 to 75 in good health. The gene calls are TRBV2 and TRBJ2-1, with 9 bases fitting TRBD1. Sequences were obtained from blood. The CDR3 loop is CASSNTGTGKNEQFF. CDR3 bases: TGTGCCAGCAGTAATACCGGGACAGGGAAAAATGAGCAGTTCTTC.